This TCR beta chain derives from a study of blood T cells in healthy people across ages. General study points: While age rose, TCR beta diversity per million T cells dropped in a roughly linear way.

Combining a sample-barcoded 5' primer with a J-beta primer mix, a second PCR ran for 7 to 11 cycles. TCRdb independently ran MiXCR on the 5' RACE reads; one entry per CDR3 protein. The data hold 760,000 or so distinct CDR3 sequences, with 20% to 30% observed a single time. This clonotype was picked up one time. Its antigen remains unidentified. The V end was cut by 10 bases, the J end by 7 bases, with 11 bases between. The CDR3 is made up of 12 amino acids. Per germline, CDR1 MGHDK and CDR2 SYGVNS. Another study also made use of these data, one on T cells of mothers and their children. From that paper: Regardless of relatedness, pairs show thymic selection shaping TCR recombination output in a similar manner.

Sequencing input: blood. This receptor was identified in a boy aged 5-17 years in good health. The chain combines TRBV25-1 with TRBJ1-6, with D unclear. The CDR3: CATGEPNSPLHF. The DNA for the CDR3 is TGTGCCACCGGGGAGCCAAATTCACCCCTCCACTTT.